The entry below describes one T cell receptor beta chain. As yet, its antigen is unknown. This specimen belongs to a study of CD8 T cells in ankylosing spondylitis. Whole-study results and caveats: Disease-associated clones were CD8+ and fairly uncommon in peripheral blood. Matched ankylosing spondylitis synovial fluid reportedly showed significant enrichment of disease-linked clones.

Libraries for TCR beta were made by quantitative 5'-RACE with molecular barcodes. TCRdb ran MiXCR on the 5' RACE reads and lists one entry per CDR3 protein. The top ten clones hold around 13% of a sample with 380,000 or so distinct CDR3 sequences, around 20% of them seen once. The trim removed 3 bases at V and 7 bases at J, leaving 6 bases unmatched. CDR3 length equals 14 residues. The source is a male donor with ankylosing spondylitis or in good health (not recorded which). Input material: blood, either unsorted or a sorted T cell fraction (not recorded which). This chain connects TRBV12-3 or TRBV12-4 to TRBJ2-1; TRBD2 agrees at 7 bases. In DNA, the CDR3 is TGTGCCAGCAGTTTGCTAGCGGAACCAAATGAGCAGTTCTTC. As protein: CASSLLAEPNEQFF.